Each of the 28 T cell receptor beta chains below was sequenced from the same sample in a study of cytomegalovirus exposure and HLA in healthy donors. The study ran its PCR with 60 Vbeta and 13 Jbeta primers. Data came from immunoSEQ multiplex PCR; TCRdb stores just in-frame clones and leaves some out. The data contain fewer than 120,000 clones, approximately 86% of them singletons. Sequencing was done on a sample of PBMCs. The receptors come from a man in his forties in good health and CMV-seronegative.

Only a few counts were recorded for this clone. The J gene is TRBJ1-4, the V gene TRBV5-1, with 8 positions matching TRBD1. V dropped 0 bases and J dropped 8; count of bases not matched to a gene: 3. CDR3 length: 14 amino acids. Germline V lookup: CDR1 SGHRS, CDR2 YFSETQ. The CDR3 loop reads CASSLETGVEKLFF. CDR3 nucleotides: TGCGCCAGCAGCTTGGAGACAGGGGTCGAAAAACTGTTTTTT.

The chain couples TRBV6-5 to TRBJ2-7; a weak D match, TRBD1 (7 bases). V lost 5 bases and J lost 2, with 16 bases in between. Per the germline V gene, CDR1 is MNHEY and CDR2 is SVGAGI. This CDR3 has 15 residues. CDR3 loop: CASSRPGGSAYEQYF. The CDR3 DNA is TGTGCCAGCAGTAGGCCAGGGGGGTCCGCCTACGAGCAGTACTTC.

This clone was seen a few times. In nucleotides, the CDR3 is TGTGCCAGCAGCGTGGGCGAGGGACAGGGGGGGACTGAAGCTTTCTTT. It codes for CASSVGEGQGGTEAFF. This rearrangement joins TRBV9 to TRBJ1-1, with 11 bases matching TRBD1. CDR1 is SGDLS and CDR2 is YYNGEE in the germline V gene. The CDR3 totals 16 residues. With V trimmed by 2 bases and J by 5 bases, 8 bases remained unmatched. The full variable domain, in which reference TRBV9 and TRBJ1-1 provide the parts outside the CDR3, is DSGVTQTPKHLITATGQRVTLRCSPRSGDLSVYWYQQSLDQGLQFLIQYYNGEERAKGNILERFSAQQFPDLHSELNLSSLELGDSALYFCASSVGEGQGGTEAFFGQGTRLTVV.

The chain links TRBV19 to TRBJ1-1, with a weak D call TRBD1 (5 bases). Germline assignment: CDR1 LNHDA and CDR2 SQIVND (reference sequence). The CDR3 covers 15 residues. Trimming stripped 9 bases from V and 1 base from J, with 18 bases between. The CDR3 bases are TGTGCCAGCACCCCGGTGGGGGGGGAGAACACTGAAGCTTTCTTT. It specifies CASTPVGGENTEAFF. Combining the CDR3 with reference TRBV19 and TRBJ1-1 gives the whole variable domain DGGITQSPKYLFRKEGQNVTLSCEQNLNHDAMYWYRQDPGQGLRLIYYSQIVNDFQKGDIAEGYSVSREKKESFPLTVTSAQKNPTAFYLCASTPVGGENTEAFFGQGTRLTVV.

The table lists this clone with a few counts. The chain couples TRBV11-3 to TRBJ2-5, with D unresolved. This CDR3 contains 18 residues. Germline-derived CDR1 and CDR2 are SGHNT and YENEEA. Trimming pared 2 bases from V and 1 base from J, leaving 20 bases between. CDR3 in amino acids: CASSLSRCRRLSQETQYF. In DNA form, the CDR3 reads TGTGCCAGCAGCTTATCCCGTTGCAGGCGCCTCTCCCAAGAGACCCAGTACTTC. The entire variable domain, with the rest obtained from reference TRBV11-3 and TRBJ2-5, is as follows: EAGVVQSPRYKIIEKKQPVAFWCNPISGHNTLYWYLQNLGQGPELLIRYENEEAVDDSQLPKDRFSAERLKGVDSTLKIQPAELGDSAVYLCASSLSRCRRLSQETQYFGPGTRLLVL.

The chain is built from TRBV5-1 and TRBJ2-3; 9 positions match TRBD1. V lost 5 bases and J lost 1; bases outside the gene matches: 2. This CDR3 spans 14 amino acids. Germline CDR1 SGHRS, CDR2 YFSETQ. The CDR3 DNA is TGCGCCAGCAGTTGGACAGGGGGCACAGATACGCAGTATTTT. This translates into CASSWTGGTDTQYF.

This chain links TRBV7-2 with TRBJ1-6, with TRBD1 matching 7 bases. J gave up 6 bases and V 3 bases, and 8 bases lay outside the gene matches. This CDR3 comprises 16 residues. In germline, CDR1 is SGHTA, CDR2 FQGNSA. DNA for the CDR3: TGTGCCAGCAGCTTGACAGGGAGACTGGGTAATTCACCCCTCCACTTT. It translates to CASSLTGRLGNSPLHF.

This chain joins TRBV9 and TRBJ2-3; D may be TRBD2 (5 bases). This CDR3 has 14 amino acids. CDR1 is SGDLS, CDR2 YYNGEE, per germline. The V end was cut by 4 bases, the J end by 1 base, with 10 bases between. This CDR3 reads CASSFGSRTDTQYF. Written as DNA, the CDR3 is TGTGCCAGCAGCTTTGGGAGCCGCACAGATACGCAGTATTTT.

The rearrangement joins TRBV30 to TRBJ2-1; D might be TRBD2 (6 bases). Trimming shortened V by 8 bases and J by 1 base, and 9 bases separated the two germline ends. There are 12 residues in the CDR3. Germline values: CDR1 GTSNPN, CDR2 SVGIG (reference sequence). The chain's CDR3 is CAGTESYNEQFF. The CDR3 nucleotides read TGTGCCGGGACTGAGTCCTACAATGAGCAGTTCTTC.

The chain uses TRBV28 and TRBJ2-6, with D perhaps TRBD2 (6 bases). CDR3 size: 16 residues. Germline V gene sequence: CDR1 MDHEN, CDR2 SYDVKM. Trimming removed 7 bases from V and 1 base from J, with 14 bases in between. The CDR3 is CASTMGGPSGANVLTF. For the CDR3, the DNA is TGTGCCAGCACGATGGGGGGTCCGTCTGGGGCCAACGTCCTGACTTTC.

The chain is built from TRBV19 and TRBJ1-1; 9 nucleotides agree with TRBD1. V was pared by 5 bases and J by 3 bases, with 1 base of the junction left unmatched. The CDR3 sequence is 13 residues long. Germline loops: CDR1 LNHDA, CDR2 SQIVND (reference sequence). CDR3 loop: CASSRDRDTEAFF. The CDR3 nucleotides read TGTGCCAGTAGTCGGGACAGGGACACTGAAGCTTTCTTT.

The CDR3 is CASSSIRGQVNEQYF. CDR3 nucleotides: TGTGCCAGCAGTTCAATCAGGGGGCAAGTGAACGAGCAGTACTTC. The rearrangement uses TRBV28 and TRBJ2-7; 8 bases fit TRBD1. V lost 4 bases and J lost 5; bases outside the gene matches: 10. This CDR3 spans 15 amino acids. The germline V gene has CDR1 MDHEN and CDR2 SYDVKM.

The V and J genes are TRBV27 and TRBJ1-1, with D perhaps matching TRBD1 (6 bases). The CDR3 runs to 14 residues. The germline CDR1 and CDR2 sequences are MNHEY and SMNVEV (reference sequence). Trimming pared 6 bases from V and 7 bases from J, leaving 18 bases between. The CDR3 protein is CASSLSRGQSEAFF. CDR3 coding DNA: TGTGCCAGCAGCCTCTCCAGGGGTCAAAGTGAAGCTTTCTTT.

The chain uses TRBV25-1 and TRBJ1-4; 7 bases match TRBD1. The CDR3 contains 15 residues. Germline V gene sequence: CDR1 MGHDK, CDR2 SYGVNS. Unmatched junction bases numbered 6, after V lost 2 bases and J lost 6 bases. CDR3 loop: CASSETGQLHEKLFF. In DNA form, the CDR3 reads TGTGCCAGCAGTGAAACGGGACAGCTACATGAAAAACTGTTTTTT.

The CDR3 coding sequence is TGTGCCAGCAGCGTAGGCGGGGGGCCTGGAGAGACCCAGTACTTC. Its protein product is CASSVGGGPGETQYF. The V gene is TRBV9, the J gene TRBJ2-5; 8 bases are shared with TRBD2. The CDR3 is 15 amino acids. The V gene's germline CDR1 is SGDLS and CDR2 YYNGEE. The junction had 5 bases not matched to a gene; V was cut back by 0 bases and J by 4 bases.

This chain links TRBV10-3 with TRBJ2-1; the match to TRBD1 covers 11 bases. Unmatched junction bases numbered 6, after V lost 6 bases and J lost 5 bases. There are 15 residues in the CDR3. The germline V gene has CDR1 ENHRY and CDR2 SYGVKD. The CDR3 loop is CAIRGDRGTHNEQFF. The CDR3 DNA sequence: TGTGCCATCAGGGGGGACAGGGGGACTCACAATGAGCAGTTCTTC.

CDR3 protein: CASRQGSYYEQYF. Here the CDR3 DNA reads TGTGCCAGCAGACAGGGAAGCTACTACGAGCAGTACTTC. This chain uses TRBV6-5 with TRBJ2-7; maybe TRBD1 (6 bases). Per the germline V gene, CDR1 is MNHEY and CDR2 is SVGAGI. The ends were cut back, 6 bases at V and 3 bases at J, with 12 bases in the middle. CDR3 length: 13 amino acids.

This clone was detected once. For the CDR3, the DNA is TGTGCCACCACACGGACAGGGAACTACGAGCAGTACTTC. It codes for CATTRTGNYEQYF. The chain is built from TRBV6-5 and TRBJ2-7, with 8 bases matching TRBD1. Germline CDR1 MNHEY, CDR2 SVGAGI. After removal of 10 bases from V and 3 bases from J, the junction contained 8 bases not matched to a gene. This CDR3 comprises 13 residues.

This clone was found once. This chain links TRBV10-3 with TRBJ1-2; 7 bases agree with TRBD1. Germline lookup yields CDR1 ENHRY and CDR2 SYGVKD. The CDR3 totals 15 residues. V dropped 8 bases and J dropped 0; count of bases not matched to a gene: 9. The chain's CDR3 is CAIQSQGGPNYGYTF. CDR3 nucleotides: TGTGCCATCCAAAGCCAGGGGGGACCTAACTATGGCTACACCTTC.

V and J are TRBV9 and TRBJ2-6; D perhaps matches TRBD1 (5 bases). The CDR3 is 15 residues long. The V gene's germline CDR1 is SGDLS and CDR2 YYNGEE. Trimming took off 4 bases at V and 4 bases at J, with 12 bases between the two ends. The DNA of the CDR3 is TGTGCCAGCAGCCCCCAGGGTCGGGGGGCCAACGTCCTGACTTTC. Protein product: CASSPQGRGANVLTF. Based on the CDR3 plus reference TRBV9 and TRBJ2-6, the full variable domain is DSGVTQTPKHLITATGQRVTLRCSPRSGDLSVYWYQQSLDQGLQFLIQYYNGEERAKGNILERFSAQQFPDLHSELNLSSLELGDSALYFCASSPQGRGANVLTFGAGSRLTVL.

The chain links TRBV15 to TRBJ1-1, with TRBD1 as a possible D gene (5 bases). Germline V gives CDR1 LNHNV, CDR2 YYDKDF (reference sequence). The germline V and J ends were trimmed by 3 bases and 3 bases, with 14 bases remaining between them. This CDR3 has 15 amino acids. The CDR3 bases are TGTGCCACCAGCAGGAGGGTTGGGGGGGACACTGAAGCTTTCTTT. Protein product: CATSRRVGGDTEAFF.

The chain couples TRBV2 to TRBJ1-5, with TRBD1 as a possible D gene (6 bases). Germline lookup yields CDR1 SNHLY and CDR2 FYNNEI. Trimming shortened V by 5 bases and J by 2 bases, and 10 bases separated the two germline ends. The CDR3 has 14 residues. The CDR3, as DNA: TGTGCCAGCAGTCTGGGACAAGGCAATCAGCCCCAGCATTTT. Protein: CASSLGQGNQPQHF.

As concerns this clone: The junction departs from germline at one end; a sequencing error may be responsible. V is TRBV19 and J is TRBJ1-4; 7 nucleotides match TRBD1. CDR3 size: 16 residues. The V gene's germline CDR1 is LNHDA and CDR2 SQIVND (reference sequence). CDR3 in DNA: TGTGCCAGTAGTTTAGACAGGGAAGGAGAGAATGAAAAACTGTTTTTT. Amino acids: CASSLDREGENEKLFF.

The CDR3: CASSPGLAGGDTQYF. CDR3 sequence (DNA): TGCGCCAGCAGCCCGGGACTAGCGGGGGGGGATACGCAGTATTTT. V and J are TRBV5-1 and TRBJ2-3, with 16 bases that match TRBD2. There are 15 residues in the CDR3. Germline values: CDR1 SGHRS, CDR2 YFSETQ. V was clipped by 4 bases and J by 6 bases; unmatched bases: 2.

J is TRBJ2-3 and V is TRBV6-5; weak D call: TRBD2 (5 bases). CDR3 length equals 14 residues. Germline V gene data show CDR1 as MNHEY and CDR2 as SVGAGI. Trimming cost V 0 bases and J 5 bases, with 9 bases left between them. CDR3 amino acids: CASSYSKGRDTQYF. The CDR3 nucleotides are TGTGCCAGCAGTTACTCGAAAGGGAGAGATACGCAGTATTTT.

The chain recombines TRBV5-1 with TRBJ1-1; D gene uncertain. With 3 bases removed from V and 3 bases from J, the gap between germline ends came to 12 bases. Looked up from germline, CDR1 is SGHRS and CDR2 is YFSETQ. CDR3 length: 14 amino acids. In DNA form, the CDR3 reads TGCGCCAGCAGCTCGGGATGGAAGGACACTGAAGCTTTCTTT. It specifies CASSSGWKDTEAFF.

The rearrangement uses TRBV7-7 and TRBJ2-2, with 9 positions matching TRBD1. V lost 4 bases and J lost 5; bases outside the gene matches: 2. Germline V gives CDR1 SSHAT, CDR2 FNYEAQ (reference sequence). The CDR3 totals 14 residues. The CDR3 nucleotides read TGTGCCAGCAGCTCGGACAGGGGTACCGGGGAGCTGTTTTTT. It specifies CASSSDRGTGELFF.

This chain connects TRBV5-1 to TRBJ2-1, with 15 bases aligning to TRBD2. Per germline, CDR1 SGHRS and CDR2 YFSETQ. The CDR3 has 20 amino acids. Trimming took 1 base from V and 7 from J; bases not matched to a gene: 15. The CDR3 reads CASSLRGLAGGQGLRNEQFF. CDR3 coding DNA: TGCGCCAGCAGCTTGAGGGGACTAGCGGGGGGCCAGGGCCTTCGAAATGAGCAGTTCTTC.